This T cell receptor (beta chain) is from a study of blood T cells in healthy people across ages. A J-beta primer mix and a sample-barcoded 5' primer were used in a second PCR of about 6 to 12 cycles. Each of the cDNA molecules was tagged by a template-switch adaptor with 12 random nucleotides. TCRdb recomputed calls from the 5' RACE reads with MiXCR, one row per CDR3 protein. The data show about 930,000 distinct CDR3 sequences, about 27% seen once. A remark on this clonotype: Its target is not known.

Overall study results and limits: Unsorted PBMC material precluded a definitive naive versus antigen-experienced comparison.

CDR1 and CDR2 (germline): ENHRY, SYGVKD. This CDR3 spans 15 amino acids. V trimming: 2 bases; J trimming: 7 bases; junction bases outside the gene matches: 11. Separately, the same data were catalogued under a study of T cells of mothers and their children. That source adds: Researchers put all of the extracted RNA into cDNA synthesis, using roughly 1.5 ug per 15 ul.

The rearrangement links TRBV10-3 to TRBJ2-7; 7 positions agree with TRBD2. The TCR was taken from a woman aged 40 to 50 in good health. The sequencing input was blood. The CDR3 protein is CAISEPSGKSREQYF. In DNA form, the CDR3 reads TGTGCCATCAGTGAGCCCAGCGGGAAATCCCGGGAGCAGTACTTC.